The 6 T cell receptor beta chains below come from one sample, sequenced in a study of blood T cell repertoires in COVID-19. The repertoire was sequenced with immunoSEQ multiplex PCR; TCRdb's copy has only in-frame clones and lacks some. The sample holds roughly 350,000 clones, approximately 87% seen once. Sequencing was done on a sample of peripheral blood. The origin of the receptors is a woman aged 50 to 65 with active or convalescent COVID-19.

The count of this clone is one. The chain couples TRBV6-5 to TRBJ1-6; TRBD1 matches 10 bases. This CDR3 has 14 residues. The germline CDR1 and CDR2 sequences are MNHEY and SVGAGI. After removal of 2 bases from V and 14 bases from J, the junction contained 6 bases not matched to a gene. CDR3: CASSYGTGVRALHF. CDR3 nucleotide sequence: TGTGCCAGCAGTTACGGGACAGGGGTTAGGGCCCTCCACTTT.

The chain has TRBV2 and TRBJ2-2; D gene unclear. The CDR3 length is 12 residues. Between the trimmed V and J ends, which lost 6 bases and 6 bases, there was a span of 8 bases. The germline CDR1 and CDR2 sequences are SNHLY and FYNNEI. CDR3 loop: CASRVVAGELFF. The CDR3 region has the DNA TGTGCCAGCAGGGTGGTAGCCGGGGAGCTGTTTTTT.

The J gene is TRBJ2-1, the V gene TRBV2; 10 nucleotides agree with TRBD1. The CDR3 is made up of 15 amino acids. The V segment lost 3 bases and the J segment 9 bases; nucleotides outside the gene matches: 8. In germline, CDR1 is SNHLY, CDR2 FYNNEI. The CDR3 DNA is TGTGCCAGCAGTGACCGACAGGGGGCGCTTCTTGAGCAGTTCTTC. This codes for CASSDRQGALLEQFF.

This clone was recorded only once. The CDR3: CASSLLGSGGTGYTF. CDR3 in DNA: TGCGCCAGCAGCTTGTTAGGGTCAGGGGGCACTGGCTACACCTTC. J is TRBJ1-2 and V is TRBV5-1; 8 nucleotides agree with TRBD1. V gave up 1 base and J gave up 7 bases; unmatched junction bases: 9. The CDR3 length is 15 residues. Germline V gene lookup returns CDR1 SGHRS and CDR2 YFSETQ. Looking up the rest from reference TRBV5-1 and TRBJ1-2 gives the full variable domain: KAGVTQTPRYLIKTRGQQVTLSCSPISGHRSVSWYQQTPGQGLQFLFEYFSETQRNKGNFPGRFSGRQFSNSRSEMNVSTLELGDSALYLCASSLLGSGGTGYTFGSGTRLTVV.

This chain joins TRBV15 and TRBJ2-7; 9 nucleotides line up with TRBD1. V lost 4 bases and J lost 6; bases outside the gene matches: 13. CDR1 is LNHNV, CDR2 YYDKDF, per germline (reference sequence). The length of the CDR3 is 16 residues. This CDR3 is CATSTRPLLTGGEQYF. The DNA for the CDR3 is TGTGCCACCAGCACCCGCCCGCTACTGACAGGGGGCGAGCAGTACTTC. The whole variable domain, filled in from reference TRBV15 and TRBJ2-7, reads DAMVIQNPRYQVTQFGKPVTLSCSQTLNHNVMYWYQQKSSQAPKLLFHYYDKDFNNEADTPDNFQSRRPNTSFCFLDIRSPGLGDTAMYLCATSTRPLLTGGEQYFGPGTRLTVT.

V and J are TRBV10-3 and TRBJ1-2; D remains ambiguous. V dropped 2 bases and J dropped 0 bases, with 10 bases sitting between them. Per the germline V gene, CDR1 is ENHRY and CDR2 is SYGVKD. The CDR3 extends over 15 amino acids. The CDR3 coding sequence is TGTGCCATCAGTGAGGACGGAGGAGCTAACTATGGCTACACCTTC. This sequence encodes CAISEDGGANYGYTF.